This TCR beta chain stems from a study of T-cell memory formation after mild COVID-19. This CDR3 region has 13 residues. Germline CDR1 is SEHNR and CDR2 is FQNEAQ (reference sequence). Trimming took off 7 bases at V and 8 bases at J, with 15 bases between the two ends. From the 5' RACE reads, TCRdb called clonotypes with MiXCR, one entry per CDR3 protein. Found here are 150,000 to 200,000 distinct CDR3 sequences, about 15% of them singletons; the top ten hold 13% to 15%. The sequencing sample was made of PBMCs or a T cell subset sorted from them (not recorded which). V and J are TRBV7-9 and TRBJ2-1, with D possibly called TRBD1 or TRBD2 (5 bases each). The source is an adult woman who had mild COVID-19 (a few samples of this study predate the infection). Cell type and time point are not known. The CDR3 DNA follows: TGTGCCAGCAAAGGGTCCGGGGCAGATGAGCAGTTCTTC. It yields the protein CASKGSGADEQFF.